These T cell receptor beta chains were read from a single sample in a study of T cells after yellow fever vaccination. Each CDR3 protein is one row after TCRdb ran MiXCR on the 5' RACE reads. This table has approximately 260,000 distinct CDR3 sequences, under 15% appearing once. The sequencing here drew on CD4+ T cells sorted from PBMCs, taken 45 days after the yellow fever booster vaccination. Receptors originate from a man aged 30 to 45 who received the YFV17D yellow fever vaccine. Each CDR3 is given with its conserved first and last residue. The D gene is left open where the match is weak. Where a row states a size, it is once, few, many or the class of an expanded clone; other rows omit it.

size	V	J	D	CDR3	DNA
many	TRBV24-1	TRBJ2-1	-	CATSDGRDPFSQQFF	TGTGCCACCAGTGACGGCCGGGACCCGTTCTCACAGCAGTTCTTC
few	TRBV20-1	TRBJ2-7	-	CSARDQGVEQYF	TGCAGTGCTAGAGATCAGGGCGTCGAGCAGTACTTC
-	TRBV14	TRBJ2-1	-	CASSQVKRGLGYNEQFF	TGTGCCAGCAGCCAAGTTAAGAGGGGACTGGGTTACAATGAGCAGTTCTTC
-	TRBV12-3/TRBV12-4	TRBJ2-1	-	CASTTGTSYNEQFF	TGTGCCAGCACCACCGGGACTTCCTACAATGAGCAGTTCTTC
-	TRBV4-2	TRBJ2-3	TRBD2	CASSQGRREGTDTQYF	TGTGCCAGCAGCCAAGGGAGGCGGGAGGGAACAGATACGCAGTATTTT
-	TRBV6-2/TRBV6-3	TRBJ2-2	-	CASSYSLGEVNTGELFF	TGTGCCAGCAGTTATAGTTTAGGGGAAGTTAACACCGGGGAGCTGTTTTTT
many	TRBV6-5	TRBJ2-3	-	CATSVRDEADTQYF	TGTGCCACCAGCGTCAGGGATGAGGCGGATACGCAGTATTTT
-	TRBV28	TRBJ2-6	-	CASSTLDFGWANVLTF	TGTGCCAGCAGCACTTTAGACTTCGGTTGGGCCAACGTCCTGACTTTC
-	TRBV6-1	TRBJ2-2	-	CASLGSNTGELFF	TGTGCCAGCTTAGGCTCGAACACCGGGGAGCTGTTTTTT
few	TRBV5-5	TRBJ2-7	-	CASSRDFIYEQYF	TGTGCCAGCAGCCGGGACTTCATCTACGAGCAGTACTTC
-	TRBV12-3/TRBV12-4	TRBJ2-5	-	CASTRGVETQYF	TGTGCCAGCACCCGGGGCGTGGAGACCCAGTACTTC
-	TRBV24-1	TRBJ2-5	TRBD2	CATSDSGRAQETQYF	TGTGCCACCAGTGATAGCGGGAGGGCCCAAGAGACCCAGTACTTC
many	TRBV6-2/TRBV6-3	TRBJ2-1	-	CASSSYYNEQFF	TGTGCCAGCAGTTCCTATTACAATGAGCAGTTCTTC
few	TRBV20-1	TRBJ1-2	TRBD1	CSARRRGQTNYGYTF	TGCAGTGCTCGCCGCCGGGGACAGACTAACTATGGCTACACCTTC
few	TRBV7-2	TRBJ2-7	TRBD2	CASSPRAGGLYEQYF	TGTGCCAGCAGCCCGCGAGCGGGAGGGTTATACGAGCAGTACTTC
-	TRBV30	TRBJ2-7	-	CAWAGQNRTYEQYF	TGTGCCTGGGCTGGACAGAACCGCACCTACGAGCAGTACTTC
many	TRBV3-1	TRBJ2-5	TRBD1	CASSQAGQGQETQYF	TGTGCCAGCAGCCAAGCAGGACAGGGGCAAGAGACCCAGTACTTC
few	TRBV5-1	TRBJ2-3	TRBD2	CASSFVSGRVRTDTQYF	TGCGCCAGCAGCTTCGTAAGTGGGAGGGTTAGAACAGATACGCAGTATTTT
-	TRBV11-2	TRBJ2-1	-	CASTHRLGNEQFF	TGTGCCAGCACCCACCGGCTGGGCAATGAGCAGTTCTTC
few	TRBV7-2	TRBJ1-1	-	CASSLPQGRTEAFF	TGTGCCAGCAGCTTACCACAGGGACGGACTGAAGCTTTCTTT
few	TRBV6-5	TRBJ2-1	-	CASSYSAAPEGYNEQFF	TGTGCCAGCAGTTACTCTGCGGCACCCGAGGGGTACAATGAGCAGTTCTTC
-	TRBV15	TRBJ1-1	-	CATSRDLKNTEAFF	TGTGCCACCAGCAGAGATTTAAAGAACACTGAAGCTTTCTTT
many	TRBV12-3/TRBV12-4	TRBJ2-3	-	CASSANTDTQYF	TGTGCCAGCAGTGCTAACACAGATACGCAGTATTTT
few	TRBV5-1	TRBJ2-7	TRBD2	CASSVTSGRLHEQYF	TGCGCCAGCAGCGTGACTAGCGGGAGGCTTCACGAGCAGTACTTC
-	TRBV13	TRBJ2-7	-	CASAVGPRALPSSYEQYF	TGTGCCTCAGCAGTGGGGCCCCGAGCACTTCCTAGCTCCTACGAGCAGTACTTC
-	TRBV14	TRBJ2-5	-	CASSQQIETHYF	TGTGCCAGCAGCCAACAAATCGAGACCCACTACTTC
few	TRBV7-2	TRBJ2-1	-	CASSLVGHSSYNEQFF	TGTGCCAGCAGCTTAGTTGGGCATAGCTCCTACAATGAGCAGTTCTTC
few	TRBV5-1	TRBJ2-5	-	CASSLADSQETQYF	TGCGCCAGCAGTCTGGCCGACTCTCAAGAGACCCAGTACTTC
many	TRBV20-1	TRBJ1-3	TRBD1	CSANNRGSGNTIYF	TGCAGTGCAAACAACAGGGGCAGTGGAAACACCATATATTTT
few	TRBV27	TRBJ2-2	TRBD2	CASGRTSRNTGELFF	TGTGCCAGCGGCAGGACTAGCCGTAACACCGGGGAGCTGTTTTTT
-	TRBV24-1	TRBJ2-1	TRBD1	CATSALDRVKGEQFF	TGTGCCACCAGTGCCCTGGACAGGGTCAAAGGTGAGCAGTTCTTC
-	TRBV5-1	TRBJ2-5	-	CASSQAVKETQYF	TGCGCCAGCAGCCAAGCAGTTAAAGAGACCCAGTACTTC
many	TRBV7-2	TRBJ2-1	TRBD2	CASSSSGSGNEQFF	TGTGCCAGCAGCTCTAGCGGGAGTGGCAATGAGCAGTTCTTC
-	TRBV20-1	TRBJ2-3	TRBD2	CSASPLAGGSTDTQYF	TGCAGTGCTAGTCCCCTAGCGGGAGGAAGCACAGATACGCAGTATTTT
few	TRBV9	TRBJ2-7	TRBD2	CASSPTSGRMDEQYF	TGTGCCAGCAGCCCGACTAGCGGGAGGATGGACGAGCAGTACTTC
-	TRBV10-3	TRBJ2-6	-	CAITGDAGANVLTF	TGTGCCATCACCGGGGATGCCGGGGCCAACGTCCTGACTTTC
few	TRBV20-1	TRBJ1-1	TRBD1	CSAGRTGGMNTEAFF	TGCAGTGCTGGACGGACAGGGGGGATGAACACTGAAGCTTTCTTT
few	TRBV5-5	TRBJ2-1	TRBD2	CASSLMSGTSGSWNEQFF	TGTGCCAGCAGCCTGATGTCCGGGACTAGCGGGAGTTGGAATGAGCAGTTCTTC
few	TRBV12-3/TRBV12-4	TRBJ2-1	-	CASSTDINEQFF	TGTGCCAGCAGTACGGACATCAATGAGCAGTTCTTC
-	TRBV20-1	TRBJ2-1	-	CSARGGGERSYNEQFF	TGCAGTGCTAGAGGGGGTGGTGAGAGGTCCTACAATGAGCAGTTCTTC
few	TRBV6-1	TRBJ2-7	TRBD2	CASTQWTRSHEQYF	TGTGCCAGCACTCAATGGACTAGGTCCCACGAGCAGTACTTC
many	TRBV29-1	TRBJ2-3	-	CSVDGPTWDTDTQYF	TGCAGCGTTGATGGTCCCACGTGGGATACAGATACGCAGTATTTT
many	TRBV12-3/TRBV12-4	TRBJ1-2	-	CASSRDYGYTF	TGTGCCAGCAGCCGAGACTATGGCTACACCTTC
-	TRBV6-1	TRBJ2-7	-	CASSSLSGGLPYYEQYF	TGTGCCAGCAGCTCTCTCTCCGGCGGACTGCCGTACTACGAGCAGTACTTC
-	TRBV7-3	TRBJ2-2	-	CASKSSANTGELFF	TGTGCCAGCAAATCTAGCGCCAACACCGGGGAGCTGTTTTTT
few	TRBV7-2	TRBJ2-1	-	CASSLSRALNEQFF	TGTGCCAGCAGCTTATCTAGGGCTCTTAATGAGCAGTTCTTC
-	TRBV12-3/TRBV12-4	TRBJ1-6	TRBD1	CASSLGQGSSPLHF	TGTGCCAGCAGCCTAGGACAGGGTAGTTCACCCCTCCACTTT
few	TRBV7-8	TRBJ2-7	-	CASSLEAGANIHEQYF	TGTGCCAGCAGCTTAGAAGCAGGGGCAAATATCCACGAGCAGTACTTC
few	TRBV29-1	TRBJ1-1	-	CSVDRLNTEAFF	TGCAGCGTTGACAGGTTGAACACTGAAGCTTTCTTT
few	TRBV20-1	TRBJ2-3	-	CSARGLLASTDTQYF	TGCAGTGCTAGGGGCCTTCTGGCTAGCACAGATACGCAGTATTTT
few	TRBV7-2	TRBJ2-7	-	CASSLRRDLTREQYF	TGTGCCAGCAGCTTGAGGCGGGACTTAACCCGGGAGCAGTACTTC
few	TRBV5-6	TRBJ2-5	-	CASSLGVAVLETQYF	TGTGCCAGCAGCTTGGGAGTAGCAGTCTTGGAGACCCAGTACTTC
few	TRBV7-8	TRBJ1-1	-	CASSYPTSTLNTEAFF	TGTGCCAGCAGCTACCCCACGTCAACGCTGAACACTGAAGCTTTCTTT
-	TRBV20-1	TRBJ2-3	-	CSASGPQSTDTQYF	TGCAGTGCTAGCGGGCCCCAAAGCACAGATACGCAGTATTTT
-	TRBV7-2	TRBJ2-1	TRBD2	CASSLPAGGINEQFF	TGTGCCAGCAGCTTACCGGCGGGAGGTATCAATGAGCAGTTCTTC